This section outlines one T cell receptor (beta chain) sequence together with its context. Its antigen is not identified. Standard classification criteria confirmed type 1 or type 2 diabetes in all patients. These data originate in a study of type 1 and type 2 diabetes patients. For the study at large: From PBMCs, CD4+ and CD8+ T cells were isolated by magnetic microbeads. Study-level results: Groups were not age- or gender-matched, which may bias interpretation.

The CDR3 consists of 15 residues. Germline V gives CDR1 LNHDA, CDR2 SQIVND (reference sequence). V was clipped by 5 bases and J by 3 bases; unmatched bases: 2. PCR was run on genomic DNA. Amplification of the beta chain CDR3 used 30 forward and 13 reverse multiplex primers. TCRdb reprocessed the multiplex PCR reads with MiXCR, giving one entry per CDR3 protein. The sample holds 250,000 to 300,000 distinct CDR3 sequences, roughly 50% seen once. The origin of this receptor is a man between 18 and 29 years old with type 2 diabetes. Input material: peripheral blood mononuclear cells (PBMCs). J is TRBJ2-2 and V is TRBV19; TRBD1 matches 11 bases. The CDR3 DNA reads TGTGCCAGTAGTTCGGACAGGGGGCACACCGGGGAGCTGTTTTTT. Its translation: CASSSDRGHTGELFF.